The 14 T cell receptor beta chains listed next were all sequenced from one sample in a study of blood T cell repertoires in COVID-19. The data were produced by immunoSEQ multiplex PCR, yet TCRdb's version contains in-frame clones alone and is incomplete. Here the sample spans more than 100,000 clones, more than 75% being singletons. Material: peripheral blood. The receptors come from a human donor in a cohort sampled during active COVID-19.

This sequence joins TRBV10-3 and TRBJ2-1; tentatively, D is TRBD1 (5 bases). With 5 bases removed from V and 5 bases from J, the gap between germline ends came to 7 bases. The CDR3 is 12 amino acids. The V gene's germline CDR1 is ENHRY and CDR2 SYGVKD. Here the CDR3 DNA reads TGTGCCATCAGTACAGGAAACAATGAGCAGTTCTTC. This encodes CAISTGNNEQFF.

The rearrangement links TRBV5-1 to TRBJ2-5; D remains ambiguous. Per germline, CDR1 SGHRS and CDR2 YFSETQ. V was pared by 1 base and J by 4 bases, with 8 bases between. The CDR3 loop spans 13 amino acids. The CDR3 here is CASSLQTGETQYF. In nucleotides, the CDR3 is TGCGCCAGCAGCTTGCAGACTGGAGAGACCCAGTACTTC.

The chain recombines TRBV2 with TRBJ1-1, with 7 bases identical to TRBD1. V gave up 5 bases and J gave up 0 bases; unmatched junction bases: 6. Germline assignment: CDR1 SNHLY and CDR2 FYNNEI. This CDR3 region has 15 residues. This chain's CDR3 is CASSIQTGMNTEAFF. The DNA for the CDR3 is TGTGCCAGCAGTATACAGACAGGGATGAACACTGAAGCTTTCTTT.

This chain joins TRBV5-1 and TRBJ2-1, with a tentative D call TRBD2 (6 bases). V was trimmed by 3 bases and J by 9 bases, leaving 13 bases between them. This CDR3 spans 13 amino acids. Germline CDR1 reads SGHRS; CDR2 reads YFSETQ. This chain's CDR3 is CASSWEVGGEQFF. In DNA, the CDR3 is TGCGCCAGCAGCTGGGAGGTGGGTGGTGAGCAGTTCTTC.

The V call is TRBV7-9, the J call TRBJ2-5; the D gene is possibly TRBD2 (5 bases). The germline V and J ends were trimmed by 5 bases and 0 bases, with 19 bases remaining between them. The CDR3 has 17 residues. Germline V CDR1 and CDR2: SEHNR, FQNEAQ (reference sequence). The CDR3 coding sequence is TGTGCCAGCAGCCTGGCGGGTACTCAAACCTACCAAGAGACCCAGTACTTC. Translated: CASSLAGTQTYQETQYF.

The chain employs TRBV6-5 and TRBJ2-3, with D hard to call. The CDR3 sequence is 12 residues long. Germline-derived CDR1 and CDR2 are MNHEY and SVGAGI. Trimming removed 6 bases from V and 7 bases from J, with 11 bases in between. The CDR3 DNA reads as TGTGCCAGCAGGGAGACCGGATATACGCAGTATTTT. Protein: CASRETGYTQYF.

The chain links TRBV12-5 to TRBJ1-1, with a possible D match to TRBD1 (6 bases). CDR1 is LGHNT and CDR2 is FRNRAP in the germline V gene. This CDR3 comprises 14 residues. V lost 3 bases and J lost 4, with 12 bases in between. CDR3 sequence: CASGLGGGGTEAFF. CDR3 DNA sequence: TGTGCTAGTGGTTTAGGAGGGGGGGGCACTGAAGCTTTCTTT.

This sequence joins TRBV20-1 and TRBJ2-7; D may be TRBD1 (6 bases). The CDR3 loop spans 14 amino acids. V lost 5 bases and J lost 2, with 16 bases in between. Germline CDR1 and CDR2: DFQATT and SNEGSKA (reference sequence). The chain's CDR3 is CSAGVWDKTYEQYF. CDR3 in DNA: TGCAGTGCTGGTGTTTGGGACAAGACCTACGAGCAGTACTTC.

This clone has more than one count but fewer than ten. The CDR3 DNA is TGTGCCAGCAGGGCAGACAGGACCTATGGCTACACCTTC. It encodes CASRADRTYGYTF. The chain combines TRBV2 with TRBJ1-2; weak D call: TRBD1 (6 bases). Per the germline V gene, CDR1 is SNHLY and CDR2 is FYNNEI. The CDR3 has 13 residues. With 6 bases removed from V and 4 bases from J, the gap between germline ends came to 12 bases.

The rearrangement uses TRBV2 and TRBJ2-7, with D perhaps matching TRBD1 (5 bases). Germline assignment: CDR1 SNHLY and CDR2 FYNNEI. This CDR3 is 17 amino acids long. Trimming removed 0 bases at V and 5 bases at J, with 20 bases between. The CDR3 loop is CASSEALQFRDFHEQYF. CDR3 sequence (DNA): TGTGCCAGCAGTGAAGCGCTTCAGTTCAGGGATTTCCACGAGCAGTACTTC.

This clone has more than one count but fewer than ten. The chain recombines TRBV2 with TRBJ1-2, with D perhaps matching TRBD1 (5 bases). CDR3 length: 14 amino acids. V lost 4 bases and J lost 2, with 11 bases in between. From germline, CDR1 is SNHLY and CDR2 FYNNEI. The DNA for the CDR3 is TGTGCCAGCAGTGCGACCCGGGGGAACTATGGCTACACCTTC. Its translation: CASSATRGNYGYTF.

The chain links TRBV5-1 to TRBJ2-7, with D possibly being TRBD1 (5 bases). This CDR3 has 15 amino acids. Germline V lookup: CDR1 SGHRS, CDR2 YFSETQ. The V end lost 1 base, the J end lost 2 bases, and 13 bases lay between the germline ends. CDR3 sequence: CASSLLGANTYEQYF. The DNA of the CDR3 is TGCGCCAGCAGCTTGTTAGGGGCAAATACCTACGAGCAGTACTTC.

V and J are TRBV14 and TRBJ1-1; 7 bases are shared with TRBD1. From germline, CDR1 is SGHDN and CDR2 FVKESK. The junction had 2 bases not matched to a gene; V was cut back by 1 base and J by 0 bases. The CDR3 runs to 15 residues. CDR3 sequence (DNA): TGTGCCAGCAGCCAAGTAGACAGGGTGAACACTGAAGCTTTCTTT. Translated, it gives CASSQVDRVNTEAFF.

The rearrangement joins TRBV5-1 to TRBJ2-7; D might be TRBD1 (5 bases). This CDR3 has 13 residues. Germline CDR1 SGHRS, CDR2 YFSETQ. Trimming took off 7 bases at V and 0 bases at J, with 11 bases between the two ends. CDR3 sequence (DNA): TGCGCCAGCTCGGACACCAACTCCTACGAGCAGTACTTC. Translating it yields CASSDTNSYEQYF.